These 31 T cell receptor beta chains came from one sample sequenced in a study of blood T cell repertoires in COVID-19 (TCRdb year 2020). Library construction relied on the immunoSEQ multiplex PCR assay. The clones in this table, taken by TCRdb from immuneACCESS, are in-frame only. Not every clone is retained; where verified, under half of the shortfall comes from an unresolved V gene, and the cause of the rest is unknown. The sample profile shows 430,000 or so clones; approximately 87% of them were found once. The ten largest clones take up less than 2% of the sample. Sequencing was carried out using PBMCs or T cells enriched from blood (not recorded which). Receptors originate from a woman between 40 and 55 years old who had recovered from COVID-19.

This sequence joins TRBV27 and TRBJ1-6, with 7 bases lining up with TRBD1. V lost 8 bases and J lost 7; bases outside the gene matches: 11. Germline assignment: CDR1 MNHEY and CDR2 SMNVEV (reference sequence). The CDR3 has 15 amino acids. This CDR3 is CASLPDRAKNSPLHF. DNA for the CDR3: TGTGCCAGCCTACCCGACAGGGCTAAGAATTCACCCCTCCACTTT.

The chain has TRBV9 and TRBJ2-3; the D is unclear. Germline assignment: CDR1 SGDLS and CDR2 YYNGEE. The length of the CDR3 is 12 residues. V was shortened by 3 bases and J by 7 bases, with 9 bases between the two germline ends. As DNA, the CDR3 is TGTGCCAGCAGCGCGTCCGGGTATACGCAGTATTTT. Protein product: CASSASGYTQYF. The entire variable domain, with the rest obtained from reference TRBV9 and TRBJ2-3, is as follows: DSGVTQTPKHLITATGQRVTLRCSPRSGDLSVYWYQQSLDQGLQFLIQYYNGEERAKGNILERFSAQQFPDLHSELNLSSLELGDSALYFCASSASGYTQYFGPGTRLTVL.

The chain joins TRBV7-6 to TRBJ2-1; 9 bases agree with TRBD1. CDR3 size: 14 residues. With V trimmed by 4 bases and J by 7 bases, 5 bases remained unmatched. Germline V CDR1 and CDR2: SGHVS, FNYEAQ. The CDR3 DNA reads TGTGCCAGCAGCTCGGGACAGGGATCGAATGAGCAGTTCTTC. Protein sequence: CASSSGQGSNEQFF.

The CDR3 reads CAISESGTGGLGQYF. Written as DNA, the CDR3 is TGTGCCATCAGTGAGTCCGGGACAGGGGGTTTGGGGCAGTACTTC. This chain connects TRBV10-3 to TRBJ2-7; 11 bases line up with TRBD1. Germline CDR1 ENHRY, CDR2 SYGVKD. V shed 0 bases, J shed 9 bases, and the junction held 7 bases outside the gene matches. The CDR3 length is 15 residues.

V and J are TRBV7-2 and TRBJ2-7; 8 bases agree with TRBD2. The CDR3 contains 14 residues. The ends lost 1 base at V and 3 bases at J; junction bases unmatched: 2. From germline, CDR1 is SGHTA and CDR2 FQGNSA. The CDR3 bases are TGTGCCAGCAGCTTAGGGACTAGCATCTACGAGCAGTACTTC. Protein sequence: CASSLGTSIYEQYF.

The chain carries TRBV5-6 and TRBJ2-7; unclear D gene. V was clipped by 4 bases and J by 3 bases, with 11 bases between them. The V gene's germline CDR1 is SGHDT and CDR2 YYEEEE. The CDR3 has 13 amino acids. The CDR3, as DNA: TGTGCCAGCAGCCCCCCGGGTTTCTACGAGCAGTACTTC. Encoded protein: CASSPPGFYEQYF.

The chain has TRBV4-3 and TRBJ2-3; 8 bases are a match to TRBD2. The CDR3 has 16 residues. Germline V lookup: CDR1 LGHNA, CDR2 YSLEER. J gave up 4 bases and V 1 base, and 7 bases lay outside the gene matches. The CDR3 reads CASSQVVAGGADTQYF. DNA for the CDR3: TGCGCCAGCAGCCAAGTGGTGGCGGGAGGTGCAGATACGCAGTATTTT.

J is TRBJ2-1 and V is TRBV18, with TRBD2 as a possible D gene (5 bases). CDR3 length equals 14 residues. Germline CDR1 KGHSH, CDR2 LQKENI. The V and J ends lost 5 bases and 5 bases respectively, with 13 bases between them. The CDR3 reads CASSSTGINNEQFF. For the CDR3, the DNA is TGTGCCAGCTCATCAACCGGGATTAACAATGAGCAGTTCTTC.

V gene TRBV6-2 or TRBV6-3 combines with J gene TRBJ2-2; a weak D match, TRBD1 (6 bases). V lost 7 bases and J 0 bases, leaving 15 bases between the germline ends. CDR3 size: 16 residues. Germline V lookup: CDR1 MNHEY, CDR2 SVGEGT. The chain's CDR3 is CASTPGTPSNTGELFF. The CDR3 nucleotides read TGTGCCAGCACCCCCGGGACACCTTCGAACACCGGGGAGCTGTTTTTT.

The chain employs TRBV19 and TRBJ1-2, with TRBD1 identical over 10 bases. Germline CDR1 is LNHDA and CDR2 is SQIVND (reference sequence). CDR3 length: 14 residues. V lost 3 bases, J lost 7 bases, and 5 bases stayed unmatched. CDR3 sequence reads: CASSIRDRGSGYTF. The CDR3 DNA is TGTGCCAGTAGTATCAGGGACAGGGGATCTGGCTACACCTTC.

The rearrangement uses TRBV5-5 and TRBJ2-3; 8 positions match TRBD1. Germline-derived CDR1 and CDR2 are SGHKS and YYEKEE (reference sequence). CDR3 length: 15 amino acids. J gave up 0 bases and V 4 bases, and 4 bases lay outside the gene matches. This CDR3 is CASSRTGISTDTQYF. DNA for the CDR3: TGTGCCAGCAGCAGGACAGGGATCAGCACAGATACGCAGTATTTT.

Note on this clone: The sample carries other DNA sequences with the same CDR3. The chain carries TRBV10-3 and TRBJ2-7; 12 bases agree with TRBD2. Germline-derived CDR1 and CDR2 are ENHRY and SYGVKD. The CDR3 extends over 13 amino acids. V gave up 4 bases and J gave up 5 bases; unmatched junction bases: 0. CDR3 region: CAISGTSGNEQYF. In nucleotides, the CDR3 is TGTGCCATCAGTGGGACTAGCGGGAACGAGCAGTACTTC.

The CDR3 spells CASSLGPQGLTDTQYF. CDR3 in DNA: TGTGCCAGCAGCTTAGGGCCACAGGGCCTCACAGATACGCAGTATTTT. The V call is TRBV11-2, the J call TRBJ2-3; perhaps TRBD1 as D (6 bases). Germline V gene lookup returns CDR1 SGHAT and CDR2 FQNNGV. The V end was cut by 1 base, the J end by 2 bases, with 13 bases between. The CDR3 length is 16 residues.

The chain uses TRBV4-3 and TRBJ1-5, with D unresolved. V dropped 0 bases and J dropped 9 bases, with 15 bases sitting between them. The CDR3 is 15 residues long. Germline values: CDR1 LGHNA, CDR2 YSLEER. CDR3 sequence (DNA): TGCGCCAGCAGCCAAGATAAAACAGCCGCATGGCCCCAGCATTTT. Protein sequence: CASSQDKTAAWPQHF.

The rearrangement uses TRBV5-1 and TRBJ1-2, with D tentatively TRBD1 (5 bases). Germline CDR1 reads SGHRS; CDR2 reads YFSETQ. The CDR3 spans 14 residues. Trimming removed 4 bases at V and 4 bases at J, with 14 bases between. The CDR3: CASSARVFGYGYTF. DNA of the CDR3: TGCGCCAGCAGCGCCAGGGTGTTTGGCTATGGCTACACCTTC. Filled out from reference TRBV5-1 and TRBJ1-2, the complete variable domain reads KAGVTQTPRYLIKTRGQQVTLSCSPISGHRSVSWYQQTPGQGLQFLFEYFSETQRNKGNFPGRFSGRQFSNSRSEMNVSTLELGDSALYLCASSARVFGYGYTFGSGTRLTVV.

The chain couples TRBV2 to TRBJ2-7, with 9 bases that match TRBD2. The V gene end was trimmed by 1 base and the J gene end by 3 bases; junction bases not matched to a gene: 10. This CDR3 is 17 amino acids long. Germline CDR1 and CDR2: SNHLY and FYNNEI. For the CDR3, the DNA is TGTGCCAGCAGTGAAGAATCTAGCGGGAAGTTCGGCTACGAGCAGTACTTC. Its translation: CASSEESSGKFGYEQYF.

V usage is TRBV19 and J usage is TRBJ2-3; D unresolved. V lost 4 bases and J lost 2, with 4 bases in between. In germline, CDR1 is LNHDA, CDR2 SQIVND (reference sequence). The CDR3 has 12 amino acids. The DNA for the CDR3 is TGTGCCAGTAGTAGCTACACAGATACGCAGTATTTT. It translates to CASSSYTDTQYF.

The V gene is TRBV15, the J gene TRBJ1-1, with TRBD1 matching over 11 bases. The CDR3 runs 16 residues. Germline assignment: CDR1 LNHNV and CDR2 YYDKDF (reference sequence). The J segment lost 1 base and the V segment lost 9 bases, leaving 10 bases of the junction unmatched. CDR3 loop: CATTFFGQGANTEAFF. The CDR3 coding sequence is TGTGCCACGACCTTTTTCGGACAGGGGGCGAACACTGAAGCTTTCTTT.

This chain links TRBV29-1 with TRBJ1-2, with no clear D. The ends were cut back, 5 bases at V and 2 bases at J, with 6 bases in the middle. Germline V gene lookup returns CDR1 SQVTM and CDR2 ANQGSEA. This CDR3 has 11 amino acids. CDR3 nucleotide sequence: TGCAGCGTTCGGGGAAACTATGGCTACACCTTC. As protein: CSVRGNYGYTF.

This chain connects TRBV6-5 to TRBJ1-5; D is possibly TRBD1 (5 bases). V gave up 7 bases and J gave up 7 bases, with 17 bases separating them. This CDR3 spans 14 amino acids. The germline V gene encodes CDR1 MNHEY and CDR2 SVGAGI. CDR3 DNA sequence: TGTGCCAGCAAGGAGATGGAGGGGCCGCAGCCCCAGCATTTT. It encodes CASKEMEGPQPQHF.

The chain recombines TRBV27 with TRBJ1-5; D is undetermined. The CDR3 is 15 residues long. Germline V gene sequence: CDR1 MNHEY, CDR2 SMNVEV (reference sequence). Trimming stripped 3 bases from V and 5 bases from J, with 14 bases between. CDR3 DNA: TGTGCCAGCAGTTTTAGTTCCAGGCCAGATCAGCCCCAGCATTTT. It is translated as CASSFSSRPDQPQHF.

The chain joins TRBV5-1 to TRBJ2-2, with a possible D match to TRBD2 (6 bases). Germline CDR1 reads SGHRS; CDR2 reads YFSETQ. The V gene lost 5 bases and the J gene lost 6 bases, with 8 bases spanning the gap. CDR3 length: 12 amino acids. The CDR3 loop reads CASRTSPGELFF. The CDR3 nucleotides are TGCGCCAGCAGAACTAGCCCCGGGGAGCTGTTTTTT.

The DNA of the CDR3 is TGTGCCAGCAGTCCCCGACAGGGTCTAAACGAGCAGTACTTC. It codes for CASSPRQGLNEQYF. The rearrangement joins TRBV27 to TRBJ2-7, with 7 bases that match TRBD1. CDR1 MNHEY and CDR2 SMNVEV come from the germline V gene (reference sequence). J gave up 5 bases and V 5 bases, and 9 bases lay outside the gene matches. The CDR3 totals 14 residues.

The rearrangement uses TRBV5-1 and TRBJ2-2, with 7 bases aligning to TRBD1. Trimming took 4 bases from V and 5 from J; bases not matched to a gene: 11. Germline lookup yields CDR1 SGHRS and CDR2 YFSETQ. This CDR3 has 16 amino acids. The CDR3 DNA sequence: TGCGCCAGCAGCGCCTACGTAGGGGGCGAAACCGGGGAGCTGTTTTTT. Encoded protein: CASSAYVGGETGELFF.

This chain joins TRBV5-4 and TRBJ2-1; 7 positions match TRBD1. This CDR3 comprises 14 residues. Germline-derived CDR1 and CDR2 are SGHNT and YYREEE (reference sequence). V lost 4 bases to trimming and J lost 10 bases; unmatched junction nucleotides: 11. The chain's CDR3 is CASSRGRQGGEQFF. CDR3 DNA: TGTGCCAGCAGCAGGGGGCGGCAGGGCGGGGAGCAGTTCTTC.

This clone came up once. The chain links TRBV2 to TRBJ2-2, with 8 nucleotides matching TRBD2. J was trimmed by 5 bases and V by 8 bases; bases with no gene match: 10. The germline gives CDR1 SNHLY, CDR2 FYNNEI. There are 15 residues in the CDR3. The CDR3 sequence is CASGRAAGDTGELFF. In DNA form, the CDR3 reads TGTGCCAGCGGCCGAGCAGCGGGAGATACCGGGGAGCTGTTTTTT.

The chain combines TRBV7-9 with TRBJ2-7, with a possible D match to TRBD1 (5 bases). The V end was cut by 2 bases, the J end by 3 bases, with 17 bases between. From germline, CDR1 is SEHNR and CDR2 FQNEAQ (reference sequence). This CDR3 comprises 16 residues. Here the CDR3 reads CASSLKLGQGGYEQYF. DNA for the CDR3: TGTGCCAGCAGCTTAAAGTTAGGTCAGGGCGGCTACGAGCAGTACTTC.

CDR3 sequence: CAWSVIGARQYF. In DNA form, the CDR3 reads TGTGCCTGGAGTGTAATAGGGGCGCGGCAGTACTTC. The chain joins TRBV30 to TRBJ2-7, with D perhaps matching TRBD1 (5 bases). In germline, CDR1 is GTSNPN, CDR2 SVGIG (reference sequence). V was trimmed by 0 bases and J by 9 bases, leaving 12 bases between them. CDR3 size: 12 residues.

The rearrangement links TRBV7-2 to TRBJ2-5; 7 bases agree with TRBD1. Germline loops: CDR1 SGHTA, CDR2 FQGNSA. V shed 4 bases, J shed 4 bases, and the junction held 0 bases outside the gene matches. This CDR3 contains 12 residues. The DNA of the CDR3 is TGTGCCAGCAGCTACAGGGGAGAGACCCAGTACTTC. This sequence encodes CASSYRGETQYF.

A word on this clone: Within the sample, other DNA sequences also encode this same CDR3. This chain links TRBV5-1 with TRBJ2-2; TRBD1 matches at 7 bases. CDR1 is SGHRS, CDR2 YFSETQ, per germline. V trimming: 4 bases; J trimming: 3 bases; junction bases outside the gene matches: 3. This CDR3 spans 14 amino acids. The CDR3 coding sequence is TGCGCCAGCAGCCGGCAGGGGGACACCGGGGAGCTGTTTTTT. Protein sequence: CASSRQGDTGELFF. Together with reference TRBV5-1 and TRBJ2-2, the CDR3 gives the full variable domain: KAGVTQTPRYLIKTRGQQVTLSCSPISGHRSVSWYQQTPGQGLQFLFEYFSETQRNKGNFPGRFSGRQFSNSRSEMNVSTLELGDSALYLCASSRQGDTGELFFGEGSRLTVL.

V is TRBV7-8 and J is TRBJ2-1, with 11 bases matching TRBD2. This CDR3 has 15 residues. J lost 5 bases, V lost 5 bases, and 5 bases had no gene match. Germline-derived CDR1 and CDR2 are SGHVS and FQNEAQ. The CDR3 loop is CASSPGLAGDNEQFF. DNA for the CDR3: TGTGCCAGCAGCCCCGGACTAGCGGGCGACAATGAGCAGTTCTTC.